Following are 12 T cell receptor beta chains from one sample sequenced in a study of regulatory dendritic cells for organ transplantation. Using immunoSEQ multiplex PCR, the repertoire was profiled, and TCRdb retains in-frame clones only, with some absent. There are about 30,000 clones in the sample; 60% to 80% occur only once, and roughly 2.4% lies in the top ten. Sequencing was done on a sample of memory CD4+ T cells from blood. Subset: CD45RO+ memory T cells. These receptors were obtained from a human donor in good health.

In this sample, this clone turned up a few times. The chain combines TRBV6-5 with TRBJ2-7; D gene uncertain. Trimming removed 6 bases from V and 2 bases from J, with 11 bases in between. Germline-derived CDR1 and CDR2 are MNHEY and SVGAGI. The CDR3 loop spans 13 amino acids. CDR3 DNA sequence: TGTGCCAGCAGCCCCGTTTTGGCCTACGAGCAGTACTTC. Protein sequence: CASSPVLAYEQYF.

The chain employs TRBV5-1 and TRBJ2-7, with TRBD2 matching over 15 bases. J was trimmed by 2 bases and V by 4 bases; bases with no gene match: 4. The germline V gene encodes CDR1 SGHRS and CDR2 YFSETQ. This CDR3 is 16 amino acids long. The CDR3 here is CASSPGLAGGAYEQYF. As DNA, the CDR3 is TGCGCCAGCAGCCCAGGACTAGCGGGAGGGGCCTACGAGCAGTACTTC.

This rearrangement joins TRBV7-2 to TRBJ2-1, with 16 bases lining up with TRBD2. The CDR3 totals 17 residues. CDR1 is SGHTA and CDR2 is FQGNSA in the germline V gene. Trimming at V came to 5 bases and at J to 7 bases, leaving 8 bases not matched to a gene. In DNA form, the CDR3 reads TGTGCCAGCAGCCCCGGGACTAGCGGGAGGGGCAGGAATGAGCAGTTCTTC. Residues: CASSPGTSGRGRNEQFF.

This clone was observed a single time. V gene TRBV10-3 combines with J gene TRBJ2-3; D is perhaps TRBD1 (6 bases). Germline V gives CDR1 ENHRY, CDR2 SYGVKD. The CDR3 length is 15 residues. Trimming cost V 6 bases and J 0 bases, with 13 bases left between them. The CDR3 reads CAIRDSFFSTDTQYF. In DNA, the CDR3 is TGTGCCATCAGGGACAGCTTCTTTAGCACAGATACGCAGTATTTT.

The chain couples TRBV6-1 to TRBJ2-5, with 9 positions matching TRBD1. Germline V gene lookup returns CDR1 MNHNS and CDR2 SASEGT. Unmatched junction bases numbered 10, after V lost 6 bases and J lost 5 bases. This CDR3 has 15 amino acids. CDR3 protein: CASRVQGAAGETQYF. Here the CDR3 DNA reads TGTGCCAGCAGAGTACAGGGGGCAGCAGGGGAGACCCAGTACTTC.

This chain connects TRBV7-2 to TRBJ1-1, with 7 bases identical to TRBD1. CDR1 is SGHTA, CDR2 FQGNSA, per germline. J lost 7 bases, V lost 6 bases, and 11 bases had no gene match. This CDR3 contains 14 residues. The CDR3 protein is CASRLTMTGSEAFF. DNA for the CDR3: TGTGCCAGCAGATTGACTATGACAGGGAGTGAAGCTTTCTTT. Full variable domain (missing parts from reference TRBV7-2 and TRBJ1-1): GAGVSQSPSNKVTEKGKDVELRCDPISGHTALYWYRQSLGQGLEFLIYFQGNSAPDKSGLPSDRFSAERTGGSVSTLTIQRTQQEDSAVYLCASRLTMTGSEAFFGQGTRLTVV.

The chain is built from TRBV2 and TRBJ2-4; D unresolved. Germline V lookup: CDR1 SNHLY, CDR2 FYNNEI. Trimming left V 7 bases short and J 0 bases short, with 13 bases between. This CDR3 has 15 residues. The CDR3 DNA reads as TGTGCCAGCATAGTAGGAGTTCTAGCCAAAAACATTCAGTACTTC. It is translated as CASIVGVLAKNIQYF.

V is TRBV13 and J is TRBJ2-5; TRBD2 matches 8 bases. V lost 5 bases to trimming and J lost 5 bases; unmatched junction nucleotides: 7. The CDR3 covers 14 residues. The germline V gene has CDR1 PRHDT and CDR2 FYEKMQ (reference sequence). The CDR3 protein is CASSAGLARETQYF. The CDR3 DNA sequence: TGTGCCAGCAGCGCCGGACTAGCCCGGGAGACCCAGTACTTC. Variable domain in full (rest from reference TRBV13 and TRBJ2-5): AAGVIQSPRHLIKEKRETATLKCYPIPRHDTVYWYQQGPGQDPQFLISFYEKMQSDKGSIPDRFSAQQFSDYHSELNMSSLELGDSALYFCASSAGLARETQYFGPGTRLLVL.

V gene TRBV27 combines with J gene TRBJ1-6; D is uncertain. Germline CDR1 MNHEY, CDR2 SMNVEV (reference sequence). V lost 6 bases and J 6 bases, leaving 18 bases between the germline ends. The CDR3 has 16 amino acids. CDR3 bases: TGTGCCAGCAGGCTAGGTTCACTACTAACTAATTCACCCCTCCACTTT. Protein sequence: CASRLGSLLTNSPLHF.

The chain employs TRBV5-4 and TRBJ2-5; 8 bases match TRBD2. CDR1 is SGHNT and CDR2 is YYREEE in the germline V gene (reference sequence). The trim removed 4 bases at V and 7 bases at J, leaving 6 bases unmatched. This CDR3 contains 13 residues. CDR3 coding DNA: TGTGCCAGCAGCGTCACTAGCGGCAGGACCCAGTACTTC. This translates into CASSVTSGRTQYF. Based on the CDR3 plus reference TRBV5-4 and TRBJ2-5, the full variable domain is ETGVTQSPTHLIKTRGQQVTLRCSSQSGHNTVSWYQQALGQGPQFIFQYYREEENGRGNFPPRFSGLQFPNYSSELNVNALELDDSALYLCASSVTSGRTQYFGPGTRLLVL.

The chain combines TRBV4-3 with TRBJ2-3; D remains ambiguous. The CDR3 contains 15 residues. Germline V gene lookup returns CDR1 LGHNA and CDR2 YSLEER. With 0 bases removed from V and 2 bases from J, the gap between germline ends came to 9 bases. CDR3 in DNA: TGCGCCAGCAGCCAAGATGGAGCAGTCACAGATACGCAGTATTTT. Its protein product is CASSQDGAVTDTQYF.

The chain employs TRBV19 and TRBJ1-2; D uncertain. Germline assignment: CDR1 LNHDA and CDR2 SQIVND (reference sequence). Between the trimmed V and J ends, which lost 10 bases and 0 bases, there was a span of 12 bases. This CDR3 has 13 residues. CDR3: CATYHRTNYGYTF. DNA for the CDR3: TGTGCCACCTACCACAGAACTAACTATGGCTACACCTTC.